These T cell receptor beta chains were read from a single sample in a study of immune evolution from preneoplasia to lung adenocarcinoma. Clones were sequenced by immunoSEQ multiplex PCR, and TCRdb holds only the in-frame ones, with some missing. Of roughly 900 clones listed, 70% to 90% are singletons. The sample was FFPE tissue from an adenomatous hyperplasia lung lesion. The receptors shown here come from a person aged 55 to 79 with lung adenocarcinoma. Each CDR3 is given with its conserved first and last residue. Fields, in order: clone size, J gene, V gene, D gene, CDR3 DNA, CDR3 protein. The D gene is left open where the match is weak. Where a row states a size, it is once, few, many or the class of an expanded clone; other rows omit it.

abundance: NA
j_gene: TRBJ1-5
v_gene: TRBV7-2
d_gene: NA
CDR3nt: TGTGCCAGCAGCCAAGTTCAAAAAGGGCAACAGCCCCAGCATTTT
CDR3aa: CASSQVQKGQQPQHF

abundance: NA
j_gene: TRBJ1-3
v_gene: TRBV4-1
d_gene: NA
CDR3nt: TGCGCCAGCAGCCAAGGAGGGGTAGGAAACACCATATATTTT
CDR3aa: CASSQGGVGNTIYF

abundance: NA
j_gene: TRBJ1-1
v_gene: TRBV7-8
d_gene: NA
CDR3nt: TGTGCCAGCAGCTTAGCTACTAGTAATGCCAGGACCGCTGAAGCTTTCTTT
CDR3aa: CASSLATSNARTAEAFF

abundance: NA
j_gene: TRBJ2-3
v_gene: TRBV7-9
d_gene: NA
CDR3nt: TGTGCCAGCAGCTTGGAGGGGCCGGGAGATACGCAGTATTTT
CDR3aa: CASSLEGPGDTQYF

abundance: NA
j_gene: TRBJ1-1
v_gene: TRBV30
d_gene: NA
CDR3nt: TGTGCCTGGAGTGGACGGCCGGATTTTACTGAAGCTTTCTTT
CDR3aa: CAWSGRPDFTEAFF

abundance: few
j_gene: TRBJ1-2
v_gene: TRBV10-3
d_gene: NA
CDR3nt: TGTGCCATCAGTGAAGGTTTAGGTAACTATGGCTACACCTTC
CDR3aa: CAISEGLGNYGYTF

abundance: NA
j_gene: TRBJ2-7
v_gene: TRBV19
d_gene: NA
CDR3nt: TGTGCCAGTAGTACCGACAGTCGGGGCGAGCAGTACTTC
CDR3aa: CASSTDSRGEQYF

abundance: NA
j_gene: TRBJ1-1
v_gene: TRBV7-9
d_gene: NA
CDR3nt: TGTGCCAGCAGCTCCGGGGGATTAACTGAAGCTTTCTTT
CDR3aa: CASSSGGLTEAFF

abundance: NA
j_gene: TRBJ2-7
v_gene: TRBV14
d_gene: NA
CDR3nt: TGTGCCAGCAGCCGGACCGCAGGATACGAGCAGTACTTC
CDR3aa: CASSRTAGYEQYF

abundance: once
j_gene: TRBJ2-7
v_gene: TRBV7-8
d_gene: NA
CDR3nt: TGTGCCAGCAGCCTCGGTGGCAGGGACCACGAGCAGTACTTC
CDR3aa: CASSLGGRDHEQYF

abundance: once
j_gene: TRBJ1-2
v_gene: TRBV27
d_gene: NA
CDR3nt: TGTGCCAGCGGCTCACCAGGGGAGGGTGGCTACACCTTC
CDR3aa: CASGSPGEGGYTF

abundance: once
j_gene: TRBJ2-2
v_gene: TRBV10-3
d_gene: TRBD2
CDR3nt: TGTGCCATCAGTGAGTCCCGGGGGGCCGGGGAGCTGTTTTTT
CDR3aa: CAISESRGAGELFF

abundance: NA
j_gene: TRBJ2-1
v_gene: TRBV6-5
d_gene: NA
CDR3nt: TGTGCCAGCAGGGGCCCAAACTCCTACAATGAGCAGTTCTTC
CDR3aa: CASRGPNSYNEQFF

abundance: NA
j_gene: TRBJ2-3
v_gene: TRBV7-9
d_gene: NA
CDR3nt: TGTGCCAGCAGCTTCAGGGGGGCAGATACGCAGTATTTT
CDR3aa: CASSFRGADTQYF

abundance: NA
j_gene: TRBJ2-7
v_gene: TRBV27
d_gene: TRBD1
CDR3nt: TGTGCCAGCAGGATAACAGGGGCGCGCGAGCAGTACTTC
CDR3aa: CASRITGAREQYF

abundance: NA
j_gene: TRBJ2-3
v_gene: TRBV28
d_gene: NA
CDR3nt: TGTGCCAGCAGCGGGCGCACAGATACGCAGTATTTT
CDR3aa: CASSGRTDTQYF

abundance: NA
j_gene: TRBJ2-7
v_gene: TRBV18
d_gene: NA
CDR3nt: TGTGCCAGCTCAACAGGGTACGAGCAGTACTTC
CDR3aa: CASSTGYEQYF

abundance: NA
j_gene: TRBJ2-5
v_gene: TRBV7-9
d_gene: NA
CDR3nt: TGTGCCAGCAGCCCGCTTTTTGGCCTGCTCTCCCAAGAGACCCAGTACTTC
CDR3aa: CASSPLFGLLSQETQYF

abundance: NA
j_gene: TRBJ2-1
v_gene: TRBV5-1
d_gene: NA
CDR3nt: TGCTCCAGCAGCTTGGCCGGGTACTCCTACAATGAGCAGTTCTTC
CDR3aa: CSSSLAGYSYNEQFF

abundance: NA
j_gene: TRBJ2-3
v_gene: TRBV28
d_gene: NA
CDR3nt: TGTGCCAGCAGTTTATCCCAGGGAAGCACAGATACGCAGTATTTT
CDR3aa: CASSLSQGSTDTQYF

abundance: NA
j_gene: TRBJ1-4
v_gene: TRBV27
d_gene: NA
CDR3nt: TGTGCCAGCAGTTTATGGGGTGAGAATGAAAAACTGTTTTTT
CDR3aa: CASSLWGENEKLFF

abundance: NA
j_gene: TRBJ2-2
v_gene: TRBV5-1
d_gene: TRBD1
CDR3nt: TGCTCCAGCAGCTTGGGACAGACCACCGGGGAGCTGTTTTTT
CDR3aa: CSSSLGQTTGELFF

abundance: NA
j_gene: TRBJ2-7
v_gene: TRBV28
d_gene: NA
CDR3nt: TGTGCCAGCGGCTTTAGGGGAGCCGACTACGAGCAGTACTTC
CDR3aa: CASGFRGADYEQYF

abundance: NA
j_gene: TRBJ2-1
v_gene: TRBV6-5
d_gene: TRBD2
CDR3nt: TGTGCCAGCAGACGGAATCGACTAGCGGTGAATGAGCAGTTCTTC
CDR3aa: CASRRNRLAVNEQFF

abundance: NA
j_gene: TRBJ2-1
v_gene: TRBV2
d_gene: NA
CDR3nt: TGTGCCAGCAGTGAAGCGCTTATGGGAGGCCCGCAGTTCTTC
CDR3aa: CASSEALMGGPQFF

abundance: NA
j_gene: TRBJ1-5
v_gene: TRBV7-8
d_gene: TRBD1
CDR3nt: TGTGCCACCCAAGGGGACAGGGACCTGGCTGGGGAGCCCCAGCATTTT
CDR3aa: CATQGDRDLAGEPQHF

abundance: NA
j_gene: TRBJ2-1
v_gene: TRBV10-1
d_gene: NA
CDR3nt: TGCGCCAGCAGCGCCACGGCGACATCGGCTAGCGTCTCCTACAATGAGCAGTTCTTC
CDR3aa: CASSATATSASVSYNEQFF

abundance: once
j_gene: TRBJ2-1
v_gene: TRBV6-6
d_gene: TRBD2
CDR3nt: TGTGCCAGCAGCTCACTAGCGGACAATGAGCAGTTCTTC
CDR3aa: CASSSLADNEQFF

abundance: once
j_gene: TRBJ2-2
v_gene: TRBV7-9
d_gene: TRBD2
CDR3nt: TGTGCCAGCAGCTTAGCGGTAGAGGGGACTAGCGGAACCGGGGAGCTGTTTTTT
CDR3aa: CASSLAVEGTSGTGELFF

abundance: NA
j_gene: TRBJ2-7
v_gene: TRBV10-3
d_gene: NA
CDR3nt: TGTGCCATCAGTGATAGTAGCCTCGGGGACGAGCAGTACTTC
CDR3aa: CAISDSSLGDEQYF

abundance: NA
j_gene: TRBJ2-4
v_gene: TRBV2
d_gene: NA
CDR3nt: TGTGCCAGCAGTGAAAGGGGGGGAGGCGCAAACATTCAGTACTTC
CDR3aa: CASSERGGGANIQYF

abundance: NA
j_gene: TRBJ2-3
v_gene: TRBV9
d_gene: TRBD2
CDR3nt: TGTGCCAGCAGCGTAGTAGCCCAGACTAGCGGGAGATTGAGAGATACGCAGTATTTT
CDR3aa: CASSVVAQTSGRLRDTQYF

abundance: NA
j_gene: TRBJ2-5
v_gene: TRBV4-1
d_gene: TRBD1
CDR3nt: TGCGCCAGCAGCCAAGCCCAGGGGGCAGAGACCCAGTACTTC
CDR3aa: CASSQAQGAETQYF

abundance: NA
j_gene: TRBJ2-1
v_gene: TRBV12-5
d_gene: NA
CDR3nt: TGTGCTAGTGGTTTGGCGGGGTTCAATGAGCAGTTCTTC
CDR3aa: CASGLAGFNEQFF

abundance: NA
j_gene: TRBJ1-1
v_gene: TRBV7-8
d_gene: NA
CDR3nt: TGTGCCAGCAGCTTCGGACAACCGAACACTGAAGCTTTCTTT
CDR3aa: CASSFGQPNTEAFF

abundance: NA
j_gene: TRBJ2-7
v_gene: TRBV28
d_gene: NA
CDR3nt: TGTGCCAGCAGGGGGACCTTGAGCTCCTACGAGCAGTACTTC
CDR3aa: CASRGTLSSYEQYF

abundance: hyperexpanded
j_gene: TRBJ2-7
v_gene: TRBV2
d_gene: NA
CDR3nt: TGTGCCAGCAGGGACGCGGGCCACGAGCAGTACTTC
CDR3aa: CASRDAGHEQYF

abundance: large
j_gene: TRBJ1-1
v_gene: TRBV6-5
d_gene: NA
CDR3nt: TGTGCGACGGGTCCTAACACTGAAGCTTTCTTT
CDR3aa: CATGPNTEAFF

abundance: NA
j_gene: TRBJ1-1
v_gene: TRBV5-1
d_gene: NA
CDR3nt: TGCGCCAGCAGGGACGGGACCGAATTGAACACTGAAGCTTTCTTT
CDR3aa: CASRDGTELNTEAFF

abundance: once
j_gene: TRBJ2-7
v_gene: TRBV25-1
d_gene: TRBD2
CDR3nt: TGTGCCAGCAGTGGGACTAGCGGTTCCGGGGGGGAGCAGTACTTC
CDR3aa: CASSGTSGSGGEQYF

abundance: NA
j_gene: TRBJ2-1
v_gene: TRBV19
d_gene: TRBD1
CDR3nt: TGTGCCAGTAGTAGCGGGACAGGGGGATACAATGAGCAGTTCTTC
CDR3aa: CASSSGTGGYNEQFF

abundance: NA
j_gene: TRBJ1-5
v_gene: TRBV7-6
d_gene: TRBD1
CDR3nt: TGTGCCAGCAGCAAACAGGGGACGGATCAGCCCCAGCATTTT
CDR3aa: CASSKQGTDQPQHF

abundance: NA
j_gene: TRBJ1-6
v_gene: TRBV5-1
d_gene: NA
CDR3nt: TGCGCCAGCAGCTTGGGGGCGTTTAATTCACCCCTCCACTTT
CDR3aa: CASSLGAFNSPLHF

abundance: NA
j_gene: TRBJ2-1
v_gene: TRBV5-1
d_gene: NA
CDR3nt: TGCGCCAGCAGCGCACAGGCGAGCTCCTACAATGAGCAGTTCTTC
CDR3aa: CASSAQASSYNEQFF

abundance: NA
j_gene: TRBJ1-4
v_gene: TRBV9
d_gene: NA
CDR3nt: TGTGCCAGCAGCGACAACGGGAGTCGCTATGAAAAACTGTTTTTT
CDR3aa: CASSDNGSRYEKLFF

abundance: NA
j_gene: TRBJ1-1
v_gene: TRBV28
d_gene: NA
CDR3nt: TGTGCCAGCAGTTATTCGTACACTGAAGCTTTCTTT
CDR3aa: CASSYSYTEAFF

abundance: few
j_gene: TRBJ2-2
v_gene: TRBV7-2
d_gene: NA
CDR3nt: TGTGCCAGCAGCTTAATGGGGACCGCGAACACCGGGGAGCTGTTTTTT
CDR3aa: CASSLMGTANTGELFF

abundance: NA
j_gene: TRBJ2-3
v_gene: TRBV29-1
d_gene: NA
CDR3nt: TGCAGCTCCTCCGGTACGGGGCCGACAGATACGCAGTATTTT
CDR3aa: CSSSGTGPTDTQYF

abundance: NA
j_gene: TRBJ1-4
v_gene: TRBV5-1
d_gene: NA
CDR3nt: TGCTCCAGCAGCTCGGGACAAGTTAATGATAAACTGTTTTTT
CDR3aa: CSSSSGQVNDKLFF

abundance: NA
j_gene: TRBJ1-3
v_gene: TRBV9
d_gene: NA
CDR3nt: TGTGCCAGCAGCGATTACGAGTCAGTTAGCCTTATCTCTGGAAACACCATATATTTT
CDR3aa: CASSDYESVSLISGNTIYF

abundance: NA
j_gene: TRBJ2-2
v_gene: TRBV7-6
d_gene: TRBD2
CDR3nt: TGTGCCAGCAGCCTCGGGACTAGCGGGGGCGGGAACACCGGGGAGCTATTTTTT
CDR3aa: CASSLGTSGGGNTGELFF

abundance: NA
j_gene: TRBJ2-3
v_gene: TRBV11-2
d_gene: NA
CDR3nt: TGTGCCAGCAGCTTACGGGAGACCACAGATACGCAGTATTTT
CDR3aa: CASSLRETTDTQYF

abundance: NA
j_gene: TRBJ2-7
v_gene: TRBV29-1
d_gene: TRBD1
CDR3nt: TGCAGCGTTGGGGGACAGGGTCTGTGGGAGCAGTACTTC
CDR3aa: CSVGGQGLWEQYF